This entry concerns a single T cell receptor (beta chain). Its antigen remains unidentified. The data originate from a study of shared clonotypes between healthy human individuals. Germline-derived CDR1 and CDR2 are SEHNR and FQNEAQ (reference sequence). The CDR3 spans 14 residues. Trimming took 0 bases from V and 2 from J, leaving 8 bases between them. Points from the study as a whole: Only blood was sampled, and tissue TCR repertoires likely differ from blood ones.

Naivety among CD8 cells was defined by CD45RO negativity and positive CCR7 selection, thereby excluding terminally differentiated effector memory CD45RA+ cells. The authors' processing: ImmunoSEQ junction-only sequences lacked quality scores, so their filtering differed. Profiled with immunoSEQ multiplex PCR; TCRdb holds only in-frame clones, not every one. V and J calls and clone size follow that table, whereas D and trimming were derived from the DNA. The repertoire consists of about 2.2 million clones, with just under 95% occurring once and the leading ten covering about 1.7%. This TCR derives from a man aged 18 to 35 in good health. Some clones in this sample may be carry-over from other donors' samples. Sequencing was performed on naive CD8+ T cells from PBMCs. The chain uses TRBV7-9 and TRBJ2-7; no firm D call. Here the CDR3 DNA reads TGTGCCAGCAGCTTAGCTTCCCTCCCCTACGAGCAGTACTTC. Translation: CASSLASLPYEQYF.